This T cell receptor (beta chain) derives from a study of early T cells in non-severe SARS-CoV-2 infection. TCRdb re-analysed the 5' RACE reads in MiXCR, keeping a single row per CDR3 protein. The repertoire holds 60,000 or so distinct CDR3 sequences, with over 9.5% as singletons. In this sample, this clonotype turned up a few times. Germline lookup yields CDR1 SNHLY and CDR2 FYNNEI. The CDR3 contains 12 residues. V dropped 8 bases and J dropped 6; count of bases not matched to a gene: 5. The sample comprised whole blood. This rearrangement joins TRBV2 to TRBJ2-3, with 7 bases identical to TRBD2. The source is an adult who was a healthcare worker with PCR-confirmed SARS-CoV-2 infection or an uninfected control (not recorded which). The CDR3 region has the DNA TGTGCCAGCGGCGGCGGGGGTGATACGCAGTATTTT. Encoded protein: CASGGGGDTQYF.